These T cell receptor beta chains were read from a single sample in a study of T-cell memory formation after mild COVID-19. MiXCR, run by TCRdb on the 5' RACE reads, gives a single entry per CDR3 protein. This table holds roughly 340,000 distinct CDR3 sequences, approximately 15% found once. Sequencing was performed on PBMCs or a T cell subset sorted from them (not recorded which). All receptors derive from a man aged 18 to 29 who had mild COVID-19 (a few samples of this study predate the infection). Cell type and time point are not known. Each CDR3 is given with its conserved first and last residue. A D gene is named only where the DNA matches it firmly. Part of the rows lack a size; the others show once, few, many or a class for expanded clones.

J	V	size	D	DNA	CDR3
TRBJ2-7	TRBV7-6	-	-	TGTGCCAGCAGCCAGGTGGGGGAGCAGTACTTC	CASSQVGEQYF
TRBJ2-1	TRBV24-1	few	TRBD1	TGTGCCACCAGTGACCCCGGGACAGGGCCGTTCTTC	CATSDPGTGPFF
TRBJ1-1	TRBV4-3	-	-	TGCGCCAGCAGCCTCGAGGGACATCGGGACACTGAAGCTTTCTTT	CASSLEGHRDTEAFF
TRBJ2-1	TRBV5-1	many	-	TGCGCCAGCAGCTTGATCGGGGAGTCCTACAATGAGCAGTTCTTC	CASSLIGESYNEQFF
TRBJ2-3	TRBV4-3	few	-	TGCGCCAGCAGCCAAGAAGACACAGATACGCAGTATTTT	CASSQEDTDTQYF
TRBJ1-1	TRBV4-2	few	TRBD1	TGTGCCAGCAGCGGACAGGGGACTGAAGCTTTCTTT	CASSGQGTEAFF
TRBJ1-6	TRBV4-1	few	-	TGCGCCAGCAGCCAAGGAAGGGGAGGTAATTCACCCCTCCACTTT	CASSQGRGGNSPLHF
TRBJ2-1	TRBV18	-	TRBD2	TGTGCCAGCTCACCACTAGCGGGGGAGCAGTTCTTC	CASSPLAGEQFF
TRBJ1-1	TRBV7-9	-	-	TGTGCCAGCAGCTCATACAGAGAAGCTTTCTTT	CASSSYREAFF
TRBJ2-3	TRBV7-3	few	-	TGTGCCAGCAGCTCCACCCACGGGGGGCCGAGCACAGATACGCAGTATTTT	CASSSTHGGPSTDTQYF
TRBJ2-3	TRBV5-1	-	-	TGCGCCAGCAGTGGGGTAGAAGAGCTTACGCAGTATTTT	CASSGVEELTQYF
TRBJ2-4	TRBV12-3/TRBV12-4	-	TRBD2	TGTGCCAGCACCCTCACTAGCGGGGGCCGTTCCATTCAGTACTTC	CASTLTSGGRSIQYF
TRBJ1-1	TRBV5-1	-	-	TGCGCCAGCAGCTTGGATGCAGTAGGGTCGGGGTCTGAAGCTTTCTTT	CASSLDAVGSGSEAFF
TRBJ2-2	TRBV24-1	-	-	TGTGCCACCAGTGATTTTGGGGGGATCTCGAACACCGGGGAGCTGTTTTTT	CATSDFGGISNTGELFF
TRBJ2-7	TRBV6-6	few	-	TGTGCCAGCAGTGCCCAAGCGGACGGAGAGTACTTC	CASSAQADGEYF
TRBJ1-5	TRBV19	few	-	TGTGCCAGTAGTATAGTTTCACGGAACAATCAGCCCCAGCATTTT	CASSIVSRNNQPQHF
TRBJ1-3	TRBV7-2	many	-	TGTGCCAGCAGCTTTGCGGGGACCGCTTTCTCTGGAAACACCATATATTTT	CASSFAGTAFSGNTIYF
TRBJ1-2	TRBV18	-	-	TGTGCCAGCTCACCACTGTCGGGGGAGCACCGTGGCTACACCTTC	CASSPLSGEHRGYTF
TRBJ2-5	TRBV20-1	-	TRBD2	TGCAGTGCTAAGTTCGGTCTAGCGGCTCAAGAGACCCAGTACTTC	CSAKFGLAAQETQYF
TRBJ2-5	TRBV9	-	-	TGTGCCAGCAGCCACGACGGATTCCAAGAGACCCAGTACTTC	CASSHDGFQETQYF